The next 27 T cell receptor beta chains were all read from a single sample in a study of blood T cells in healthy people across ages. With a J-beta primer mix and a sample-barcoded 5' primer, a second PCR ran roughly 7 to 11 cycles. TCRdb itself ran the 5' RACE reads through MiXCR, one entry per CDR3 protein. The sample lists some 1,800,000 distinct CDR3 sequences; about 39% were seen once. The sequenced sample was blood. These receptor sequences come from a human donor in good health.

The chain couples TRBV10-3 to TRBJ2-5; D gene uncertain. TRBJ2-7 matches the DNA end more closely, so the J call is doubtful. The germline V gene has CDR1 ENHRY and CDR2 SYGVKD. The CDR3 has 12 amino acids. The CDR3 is CAISGVLYEQYF. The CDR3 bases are TGTGCCATCAGTGGGGTCCTATACGAGCAGTACTTC.

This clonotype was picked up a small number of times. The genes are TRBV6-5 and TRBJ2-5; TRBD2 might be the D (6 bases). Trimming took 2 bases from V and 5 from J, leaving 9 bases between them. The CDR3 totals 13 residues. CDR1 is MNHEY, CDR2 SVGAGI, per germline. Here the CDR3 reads CASSYGGTETQYF. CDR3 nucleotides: TGTGCCAGCAGTTACGGGGGGACTGAGACCCAGTACTTC.

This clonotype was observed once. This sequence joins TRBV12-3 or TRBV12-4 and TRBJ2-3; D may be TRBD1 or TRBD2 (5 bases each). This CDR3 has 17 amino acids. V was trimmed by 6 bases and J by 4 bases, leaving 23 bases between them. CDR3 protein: CASSRDLWGNHSDTQYF. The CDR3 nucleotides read TGTGCCAGCAGCCGGGACCTCTGGGGTAATCATTCAGATACGCAGTATTTT.

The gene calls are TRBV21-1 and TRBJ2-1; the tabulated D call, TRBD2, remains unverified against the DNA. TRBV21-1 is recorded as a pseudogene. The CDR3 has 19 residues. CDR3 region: CASSTAGMAGEPSYNEQFF. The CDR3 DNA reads TGTGCCAGCAGCACAGCAGGGATGGCGGGGGAACCTTCCTACAATGAGCAGTTCTTC.

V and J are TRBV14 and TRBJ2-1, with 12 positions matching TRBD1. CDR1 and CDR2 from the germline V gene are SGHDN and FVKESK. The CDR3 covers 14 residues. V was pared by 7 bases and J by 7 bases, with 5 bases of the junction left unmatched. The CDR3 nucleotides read TGTGCCAGCAACCGGGACAGGGGGCGGAATGAGCAGTTCTTC. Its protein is CASNRDRGRNEQFF.

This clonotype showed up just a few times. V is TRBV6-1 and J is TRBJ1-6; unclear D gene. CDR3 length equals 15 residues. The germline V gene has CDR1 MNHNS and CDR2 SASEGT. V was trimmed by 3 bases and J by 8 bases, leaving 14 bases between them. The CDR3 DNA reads TGTGCCAGCAGTGACGGACCCGGCCAGGATTCACCCCTCCACTTT. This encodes CASSDGPGQDSPLHF.

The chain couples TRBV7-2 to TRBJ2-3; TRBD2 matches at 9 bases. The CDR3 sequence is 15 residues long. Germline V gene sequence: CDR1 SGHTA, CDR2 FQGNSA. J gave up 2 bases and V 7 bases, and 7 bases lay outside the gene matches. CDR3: CASTFKRGDTDTQYF. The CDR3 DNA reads TGTGCCAGCACTTTTAAGCGGGGGGACACAGATACGCAGTATTTT.

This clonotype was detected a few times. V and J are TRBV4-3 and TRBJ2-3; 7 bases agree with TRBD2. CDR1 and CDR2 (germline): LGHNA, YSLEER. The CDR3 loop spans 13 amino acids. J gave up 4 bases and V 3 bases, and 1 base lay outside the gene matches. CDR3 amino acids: CASSQRGSDTQYF. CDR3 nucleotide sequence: TGCGCCAGCAGCCAGCGGGGGTCAGATACGCAGTATTTT.

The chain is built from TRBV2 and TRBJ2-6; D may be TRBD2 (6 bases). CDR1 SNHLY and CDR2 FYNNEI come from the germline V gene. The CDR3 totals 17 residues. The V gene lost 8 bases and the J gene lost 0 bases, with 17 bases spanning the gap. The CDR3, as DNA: TGTGCCAGCTGGGGACTTTTCGTAACCTCTGGGGCCAACGTCCTGACTTTC. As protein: CASWGLFVTSGANVLTF.

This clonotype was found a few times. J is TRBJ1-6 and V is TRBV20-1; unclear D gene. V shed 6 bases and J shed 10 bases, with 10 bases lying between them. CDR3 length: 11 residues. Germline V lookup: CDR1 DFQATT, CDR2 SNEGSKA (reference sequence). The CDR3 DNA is TGCAGTGCCCAAGGCGGGTCACCCCTCCACTTT. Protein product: CSAQGGSPLHF.

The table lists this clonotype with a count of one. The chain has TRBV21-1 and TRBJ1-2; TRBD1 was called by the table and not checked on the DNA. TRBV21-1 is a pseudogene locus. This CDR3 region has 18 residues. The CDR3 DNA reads TGTGCCGGCAGCAAACCCGACAGGGGGGCATTATGGAACTATGGCTACACCTTC. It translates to CAGSKPDRGALWNYGYTF.

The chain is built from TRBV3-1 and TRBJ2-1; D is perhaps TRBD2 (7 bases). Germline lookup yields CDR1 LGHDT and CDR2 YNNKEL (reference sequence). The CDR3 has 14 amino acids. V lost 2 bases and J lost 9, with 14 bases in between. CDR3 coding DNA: TGTGCCAGCAGCCAAAACCGGGGGGCGAGTGAGCAGTTCTTC. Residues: CASSQNRGASEQFF.

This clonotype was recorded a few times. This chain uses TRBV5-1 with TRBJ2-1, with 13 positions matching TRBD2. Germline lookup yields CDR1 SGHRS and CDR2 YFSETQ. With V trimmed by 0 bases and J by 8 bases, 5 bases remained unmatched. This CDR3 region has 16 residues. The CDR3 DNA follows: TGCGCCAGCAGCTTGGACGCGACTAGCGGGGGGTATGAGCAGTTCTTC. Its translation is CASSLDATSGGYEQFF.

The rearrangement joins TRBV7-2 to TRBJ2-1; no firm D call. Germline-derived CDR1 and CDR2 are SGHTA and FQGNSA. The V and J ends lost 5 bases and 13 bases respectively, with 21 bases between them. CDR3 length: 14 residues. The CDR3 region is CASSPSRIQETQFF. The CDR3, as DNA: TGTGCCAGCAGCCCCTCCCGGATCCAAGAGACCCAGTTCTTC.

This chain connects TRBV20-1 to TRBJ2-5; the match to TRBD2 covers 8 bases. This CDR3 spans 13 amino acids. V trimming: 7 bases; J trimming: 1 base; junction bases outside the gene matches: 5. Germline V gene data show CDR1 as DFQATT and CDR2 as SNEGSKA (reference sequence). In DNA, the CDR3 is TGCAGTGTATCGCGGGGGGCCCAAGAGACCCAGTACTTC. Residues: CSVSRGAQETQYF.

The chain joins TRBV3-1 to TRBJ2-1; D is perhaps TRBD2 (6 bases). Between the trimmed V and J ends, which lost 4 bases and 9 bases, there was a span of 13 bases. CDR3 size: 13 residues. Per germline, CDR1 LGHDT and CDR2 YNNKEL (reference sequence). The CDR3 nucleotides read TGTGCCAGCAGCCCAAGACTAGGGGTTGAGCAGTTCTTC. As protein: CASSPRLGVEQFF.

The CDR3 sequence: CSARDGGRNTGELFF. DNA for the CDR3: TGCAGTGCTAGAGATGGGGGGAGGAACACCGGGGAGCTGTTTTTT. V gene TRBV20-1 combines with J gene TRBJ2-2; weak D call: TRBD2 (6 bases). The CDR3 contains 15 residues. In germline, CDR1 is DFQATT, CDR2 SNEGSKA (reference sequence). Trimming stripped 0 bases from V and 1 base from J, with 9 bases between.

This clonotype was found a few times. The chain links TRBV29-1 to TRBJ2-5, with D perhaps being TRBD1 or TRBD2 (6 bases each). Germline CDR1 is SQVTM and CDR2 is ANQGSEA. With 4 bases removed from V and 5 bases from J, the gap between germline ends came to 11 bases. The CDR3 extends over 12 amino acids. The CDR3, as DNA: TGCAGCGTTGGGGGGGCAGTGGAGACCCAGTACTTC. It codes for CSVGGAVETQYF. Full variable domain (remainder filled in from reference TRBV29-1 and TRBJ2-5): SAVISQKPSRDICQRGTSLTIQCQVDSQVTMMFWYRQQPGQSLTLIATANQGSEATYESGFVIDKFPISRPNLTFSTLTVSNMSPEDSSIYLCSVGGAVETQYFGPGTRLLVL.

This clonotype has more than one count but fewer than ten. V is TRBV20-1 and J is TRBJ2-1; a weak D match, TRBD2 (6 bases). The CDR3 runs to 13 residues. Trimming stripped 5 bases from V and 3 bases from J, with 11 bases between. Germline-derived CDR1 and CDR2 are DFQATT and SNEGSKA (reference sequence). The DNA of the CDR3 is TGCAGTGCTCCCCTGCGGGGCTACAATGAGCAGTTCTTC. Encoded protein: CSAPLRGYNEQFF.

The CDR3 reads CASSLAWGGLDEQFF. The CDR3 nucleotides are TGTGCCAGCAGCTTAGCCTGGGGAGGGCTCGATGAGCAGTTCTTC. The chain combines TRBV7-2 with TRBJ2-1; 7 bases fit TRBD2. The ends lost 0 bases at V and 8 bases at J; junction bases unmatched: 7. Germline assignment: CDR1 SGHTA and CDR2 FQGNSA. The CDR3 spans 15 residues. Supplemented by reference TRBV7-2 and TRBJ2-1, the full variable domain reads GAGVSQSPSNKVTEKGKDVELRCDPISGHTALYWYRQSLGQGLEFLIYFQGNSAPDKSGLPSDRFSAERTGGSVSTLTIQRTQQEDSAVYLCASSLAWGGLDEQFFGPGTRLTVL.

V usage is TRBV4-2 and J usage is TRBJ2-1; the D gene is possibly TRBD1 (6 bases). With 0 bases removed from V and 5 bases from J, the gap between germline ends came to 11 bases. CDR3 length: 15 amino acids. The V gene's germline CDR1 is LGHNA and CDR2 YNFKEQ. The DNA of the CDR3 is TGTGCCAGCAGCCAAGAGGGACAACTGAACAATGAGCAGTTCTTC. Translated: CASSQEGQLNNEQFF.

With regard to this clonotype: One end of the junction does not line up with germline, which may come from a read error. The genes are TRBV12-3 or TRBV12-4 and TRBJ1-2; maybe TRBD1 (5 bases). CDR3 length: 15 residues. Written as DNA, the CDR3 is TGTGCCAGCGGTTTAACCTTCCAGGGATCGGATGGCTACACCTTC. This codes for CASGLTFQGSDGYTF.

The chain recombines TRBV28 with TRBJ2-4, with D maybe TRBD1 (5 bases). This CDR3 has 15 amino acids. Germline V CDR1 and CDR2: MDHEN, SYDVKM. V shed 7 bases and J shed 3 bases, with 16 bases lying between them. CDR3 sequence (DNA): TGTGCCAGCAACCCCCAAGGGGTTTACAAAAACATTCAGTACTTC. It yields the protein CASNPQGVYKNIQYF. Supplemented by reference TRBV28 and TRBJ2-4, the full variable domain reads DVKVTQSSRYLVKRTGEKVFLECVQDMDHENMFWYRQDPGLGLRLIYFSYDVKMKEKGDIPEGYSVSREKKERFSLILESASTNQTSMYLCASNPQGVYKNIQYFGAGTRLSVL.

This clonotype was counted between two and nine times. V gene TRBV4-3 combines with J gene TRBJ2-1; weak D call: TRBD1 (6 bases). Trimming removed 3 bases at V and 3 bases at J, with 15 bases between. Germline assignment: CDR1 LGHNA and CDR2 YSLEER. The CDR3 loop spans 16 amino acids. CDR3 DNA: TGCGCCAGCAGCCACCGATCCACAGGGAGCTACAATGAGCAGTTCTTC. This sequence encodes CASSHRSTGSYNEQFF.

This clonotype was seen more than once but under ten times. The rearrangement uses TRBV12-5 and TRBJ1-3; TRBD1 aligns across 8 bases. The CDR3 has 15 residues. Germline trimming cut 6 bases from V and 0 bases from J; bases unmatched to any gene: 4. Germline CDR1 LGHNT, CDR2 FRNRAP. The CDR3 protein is CASGPGQVSGNTIYF. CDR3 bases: TGTGCTAGTGGACCGGGACAGGTCTCTGGAAACACCATATATTTT.

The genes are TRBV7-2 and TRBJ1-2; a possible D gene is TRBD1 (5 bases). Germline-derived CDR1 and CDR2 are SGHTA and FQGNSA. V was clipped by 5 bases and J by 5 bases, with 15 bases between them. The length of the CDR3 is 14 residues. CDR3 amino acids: CASSPNPGRYGYTF. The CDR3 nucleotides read TGTGCCAGCAGCCCAAACCCAGGGCGGTATGGCTACACCTTC.

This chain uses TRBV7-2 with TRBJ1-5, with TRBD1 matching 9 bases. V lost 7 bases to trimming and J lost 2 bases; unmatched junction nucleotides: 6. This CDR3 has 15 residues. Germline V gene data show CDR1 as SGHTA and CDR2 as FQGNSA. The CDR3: CASTTGDRGNQPQHF. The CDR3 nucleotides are TGTGCCAGCACCACCGGGGACAGGGGCAATCAGCCCCAGCATTTT.